These 14 T cell receptor beta chains were sequenced from one sample in a study of tissue T cells after allogeneic stem cell transplantation. As to time point: mouse harvest day 7 after allogeneic transplant. The graft held 10^6 splenic CD5+ T cells and 10^7 T-cell-depleted bone marrow cells. Assay used: immunoSEQ multiplex PCR; TCRdb lists only in-frame clones, some missing. The sample lists approximately 8,200 clones; over 35% were seen once. The sequenced material came from skin. The source of these receptors is a female BALB/c mouse given C57BL/6 T cells with graft-versus-host disease after an allogeneic hematopoietic cell transplant.

Regarding this clone: Here the gene names and germline are mouse. The read is 1 residue too short to cover the CDR3 end, so that end is filled in from the germline J gene. The V and J genes are TRBV5 and TRBJ1-6; the match to TRBD1 covers 9 bases. TRBJ1-6 is noted as an ORF with a role that remains uncertain. With V trimmed by 4 bases and J by 2 bases, 3 bases remained unmatched. Per the germline V gene, CDR1 is LGHNA and CDR2 is YNLKQL (reference sequence). The CDR3 is made up of 16 amino acids. Partial CDR3 DNA: TGTGCCAGCAGCCCCGGGACAGGGCCCTATAATTCGCCCCTCTAC. Its protein product is CASSPGTGPYNSPLY. The full CDR3 sequence reads CASSPGTGPYNSPLYF.

This clone turned up a few times. Mouse names are used for the genes. The read ends 1 residue shy of where the CDR3 ends; the end is completed using the germline J gene. This chain connects TRBV1 to TRBJ2-7; TRBD2 aligns across 7 bases. Per germline, CDR1 NSQYPW and CDR2 LRSPGD (reference sequence). The CDR3 spans 14 residues. Trimming removed 3 bases from V and 0 bases from J; junction bases left unmatched: 2. Incomplete CDR3 DNA: TGCACCTGCAGTGCGACTGGGCCCTCCTATGAACAGTAC. Translation: CTCSATGPSYEQY. The whole CDR3 is CTCSATGPSYEQYF.

With regard to this clone: Gene and germline names: mouse. The covered CDR3 bases are TGTGCCAGCAGCCCGGGACAATCCTATAATTCGCCCCTCTAC. Protein sequence: CASSPGQSYNSPLY. In full, the CDR3 reads CASSPGQSYNSPLYF. The chain carries TRBV26 and TRBJ1-6; D might be TRBD1 (6 bases). The sequenced fragment ends 1 residue before the CDR3 boundary, so the rest is inferred from the germline J gene. TRBJ1-6 is sorted into the ORF group, with uncertain function. Per germline, CDR1 KGHPV and CDR2 FQNQEV (reference sequence). This CDR3 contains 15 residues. Trimming pared 6 bases from V and 1 base from J, leaving 10 bases between.

For this clone: Gene names are mouse gene names. Sequencing ends 1 residue short of the CDR3 end; the germline J gene provides the rest. The chain couples TRBV3 to TRBJ1-2, with TRBD1 matching over 10 bases. The CDR3 covers 15 residues. Germline values: CDR1 SNHLY, CDR2 FYNGKV (reference sequence). The trim removed 5 bases at V and 1 base at J, leaving 4 bases unmatched. The DNA read from the CDR3 is TGTGCCAGCAGCCCCTGGGACAGGGGAAACTCCGACTACACC. Encoded protein: CASSPWDRGNSDYT. The CDR3, in full, reads CASSPWDRGNSDYTF.

In regard to this clone: Germline and genes: mouse. Read sequence stops 1 residue before the CDR3 end, and the germline J gene provides the missing end. J is TRBJ2-4 and V is TRBV19, with D unresolved. The length of the CDR3 is 14 residues. The germline gives CDR1 FNHDT, CDR2 SITEND (reference sequence). Trimming removed 4 bases at V and 0 bases at J, with 9 bases between. The CDR3 is CASSPDTSQNTLYF. Partial CDR3 DNA: TGTGCCAGCAGTCCCGACACTAGTCAAAACACCTTGTAC.

Points on this clone: The germline and genes are mouse ones. Coverage ceases 1 residue before the CDR3 finishes, and the germline J gene fills in the end. The V call is TRBV26, the J call TRBJ2-4, with D maybe TRBD1 (6 bases). Germline assignment: CDR1 KGHPV and CDR2 FQNQEV (reference sequence). V was cut by 4 bases and J by 4 bases, with 9 bases left in between. The CDR3 has 13 amino acids. CDR3 bases read: TGTGCCAGCAGTCCCGGGGACAAAAACACCTTGTAC. Its protein product is CASSPGDKNTLY. Given in full, the CDR3 is CASSPGDKNTLYF.

This clone was seen only once. Gene names refer to mouse genes. The CDR3 end is not reached by the read, which stops 1 residue before it; the germline J gene fills it in. The chain joins TRBV26 to TRBJ2-5, with D unclear. The CDR3 runs 14 residues. Trimming cost V 4 bases and J 0 bases, with 8 bases left between them. Germline lookup yields CDR1 KGHPV and CDR2 FQNQEV (reference sequence). Partial CDR3 DNA: TGTGCCAGCAGTCAACAGTTTAACCAAGACACCCAGTAC. Protein product: CASSQQFNQDTQY. The CDR3, in full, reads CASSQQFNQDTQYF.

Concerning this clone itself: Gene and germline names: mouse. Sequencing ends 1 residue short of the CDR3 end; the germline J gene provides the rest. This chain connects TRBV13-1 to TRBJ2-7, with D unclear. This CDR3 is 11 amino acids long. From germline, CDR1 is NSHNY and CDR2 SYGAGN. Deletions cut 2 bases from V and 2 bases from J, with 2 bases between. CDR3: CASSEAYEQYF. The part of the CDR3 DNA that was read is TGTGCCAGCAGTGAGGCCTATGAACAGTAC.

Worth noting for this clone: The listed genes are named as in mouse. Read sequence stops 1 residue before the CDR3 end, and the germline J gene provides the missing end. The chain employs TRBV12-1 and TRBJ2-7; perhaps D is TRBD1 or TRBD2 (5 bases each). V lost 0 bases to trimming and J lost 0 bases, with 8 bases between them. The germline gives CDR1 SGHSN, CDR2 HYEKVE. CDR3 length equals 14 residues. The CDR3 here is CASSLGGNSYEQYF. Partial CDR3 DNA: TGTGCCAGCTCTCTCGGGGGTAACTCCTATGAACAGTAC.

As concerns this clone: Gene names denote mouse genes. Read data end 1 residue before the CDR3 end; the end is taken from the germline J gene. The rearrangement joins TRBV3 to TRBJ2-1, with D perhaps TRBD1 or TRBD2 (5 bases each). Deletions cut 1 base from V and 8 bases from J, with 6 bases between. This CDR3 region has 12 residues. Germline V gene data show CDR1 as SNHLY and CDR2 as FYNGKV (reference sequence). This CDR3 reads CASSLGGSEQFF. The part of the CDR3 DNA that was read is TGTGCCAGCAGCTTAGGGGGGTCTGAGCAGTTC.

This clone rates as medium-sized. Gene labels here are mouse ones. The sequenced part of the CDR3 DNA is TGTGCCAGCAGTCGACCCGGGACAGGGGATGCTGAGCAGTTC. Translation gives CASSRPGTGDAEQF. The whole CDR3 protein is CASSRPGTGDAEQFF. The chain links TRBV14 to TRBJ2-1, with 10 bases fitting TRBD1. The read stops 1 residue short of the end of the CDR3; the missing end is completed from the germline J gene. Germline V gene sequence: CDR1 SGHDT, CDR2 FRDEAV. V shed 4 bases and J 5 bases; nucleotides not matched to a gene: 6. The CDR3 runs 15 residues.

Worth noting for this clone: The gene names given are mouse names. The CDR3 end lies 1 residue beyond the end of the read and is filled in from the germline J gene. The chain has TRBV3 and TRBJ1-4, with D possibly matching TRBD1 (5 bases). The germline V and J ends were trimmed by 6 bases and 0 bases, with 8 bases remaining between them. Germline CDR1 SNHLY, CDR2 FYNGKV (reference sequence). This CDR3 spans 14 amino acids. CDR3 bases read: TGTGCCAGCAGTCGACAGTTTTCCAACGAAAGATTATTT. Translation: CASSRQFSNERLF. The whole CDR3 is CASSRQFSNERLFF.

Details on this clone: Mouse names are used for the genes. The read ends 1 residue before the CDR3 terminus; that terminus is restored from the germline J gene. The rearrangement uses TRBV26 and TRBJ1-3; 9 nucleotides agree with TRBD1. Germline trimming cut 3 bases from V and 2 bases from J; bases unmatched to any gene: 2. Germline V gives CDR1 KGHPV, CDR2 FQNQEV (reference sequence). The CDR3 totals 15 residues. The covered CDR3 bases are TGTGCCAGCAGTCTCGGGACAGGGACTGGAAATACGCTCTAT. Translated, it gives CASSLGTGTGNTLY. The full CDR3 protein is CASSLGTGTGNTLYF.

On this clone itself: Gene and germline names: mouse. The DNA ends 1 residue before the CDR3 does, and the rest of the CDR3 is filled in from the germline J gene. V is TRBV26 and J is TRBJ2-1, with 9 bases fitting TRBD2. The length of the CDR3 is 15 residues. Losses at the gene ends were 3 bases for V and 1 base for J; bases not matched to a gene: 1. Germline CDR1 is KGHPV and CDR2 is FQNQEV (reference sequence). CDR3 bases read: TGTGCCAGCAGTCTAGACTGGGGGAACTATGCTGAGCAGTTC. It specifies CASSLDWGNYAEQF. The entire CDR3 protein reads CASSLDWGNYAEQFF.